One sample yielded the 25 T cell receptor beta chains listed below, sequenced in a study of T cells in Graves' hyperthyroidism and ophthalmopathy. Authors of the study amplified TCR beta CDR3 regions from RNA transcripts. Researchers ran a first-round RT-PCR on the TCR CDR3 using the HTBI primer set. MiXCR, run by TCRdb on the multiplex PCR reads, gives a single entry per CDR3 protein. This sample has some 360,000 distinct CDR3 sequences, with about 15% found just once. The sample comprised blood. Receptor source: a woman aged 55-69 years with Graves' hyperthyroidism.

This clonotype was counted a few times. This chain joins TRBV7-8 and TRBJ2-7; TRBD2 might be the D (5 bases). The CDR3 runs 16 residues. Trimming removed 5 bases from V and 4 bases from J, with 21 bases in between. The germline gives CDR1 SGHVS, CDR2 FQNEAQ. In nucleotides, the CDR3 is TGTGCCAGCAGCCTCCAACTTGATATAGCGTGGTACGAGCAGTACTTC. Amino acids: CASSLQLDIAWYEQYF.

This sequence joins TRBV6-5 and TRBJ2-2, with a tentative D call TRBD1 (5 bases). The CDR3 is 16 amino acids. V was cut by 3 bases and J by 4 bases, with 15 bases left in between. Germline loops: CDR1 MNHEY, CDR2 SVGAGI. CDR3 DNA sequence: TGTGCCAGCAGTTATGCAGGGATGATGGGCACCGGGGAGCTGTTTTTT. The encoded protein is CASSYAGMMGTGELFF.

The chain couples TRBV4-2 to TRBJ2-7; 11 positions agree with TRBD1. Germline V lookup: CDR1 LGHNA, CDR2 YNFKEQ. V lost 1 base and J lost 2; bases outside the gene matches: 4. The CDR3 totals 16 residues. The CDR3 coding sequence is TGTGCCAGCAGCCAAGGGAAGGGACAGGGGGCCTACGAGCAGTACTTC. It encodes CASSQGKGQGAYEQYF.

V usage is TRBV6-2 or TRBV6-3 and J usage is TRBJ2-3; 8 bases fit TRBD2. Germline V gene data show CDR1 as MNHEY and CDR2 as SVGEGT. V trimming: 2 bases; J trimming: 2 bases; junction bases outside the gene matches: 3. CDR3 length: 15 amino acids. In DNA form, the CDR3 reads TGTGCCAGCAGTTACGGTAGCGGGGACACAGATACGCAGTATTTT. Its protein is CASSYGSGDTDTQYF.

The chain recombines TRBV30 with TRBJ2-7; a weak D match, TRBD1 (5 bases). Germline CDR1 GTSNPN, CDR2 SVGIG (reference sequence). V lost 2 bases and J lost 4, with 12 bases in between. The CDR3 consists of 13 residues. Written as DNA, the CDR3 is TGTGCCTGGAGTTCAAATCAGGGTTACGAGCAGTACTTC. Residues: CAWSSNQGYEQYF.

On this clonotype: Relative to the germline gene, one junction end is altered; a read error may explain this. The chain links TRBV28 to TRBJ1-4, with 9 nucleotides matching TRBD1. Germline CDR1 MDHEN, CDR2 SYDVKM. CDR3 length: 13 amino acids. CDR3 in amino acids: CASSPRTGERLFF. CDR3 DNA: TGTGCCAGCAGTCCCCGGACAGGGGAAAGACTGTTTTTT.

Comments on this clonotype: Since a much larger clone is just one base distant, this may be a read error. J is TRBJ2-4 and V is TRBV7-2; D unresolved. Trimming cost V 2 bases and J 7 bases, with 9 bases left between them. Germline CDR1 reads SGHTA; CDR2 reads FQGNSA. The CDR3 consists of 13 residues. CDR3 in DNA: TGTACCAGCAGCTTACAAATGGGGAACATTCAGTACTTC. Its protein product is CTSSLQMGNIQYF.

The chain uses TRBV5-1 and TRBJ2-2, with 8 bases lining up with TRBD2. V lost 4 bases to trimming and J lost 5 bases; unmatched junction nucleotides: 7. In germline, CDR1 is SGHRS, CDR2 YFSETQ. This CDR3 has 15 residues. CDR3 sequence: CASSGGLGLTGELFF. The CDR3 DNA reads TGCGCCAGCAGCGGGGGACTAGGTTTAACCGGGGAGCTGTTTTTT.

This clonotype was found a few times. The chain carries TRBV5-4 and TRBJ2-6, with D uncertain. The CDR3 runs 15 residues. V lost 10 bases and J 0 bases, leaving 14 bases between the germline ends. Germline lookup yields CDR1 SGHNT and CDR2 YYREEE (reference sequence). CDR3 in amino acids: CAVRQLNSGANVLTF. For the CDR3, the DNA is TGTGCCGTTCGGCAACTGAACTCTGGGGCCAACGTCCTGACTTTC.

The chain combines TRBV6-2 or TRBV6-3 with TRBJ2-5; no definite D call. With 6 bases removed from V and 9 bases from J, the gap between germline ends came to 14 bases. The CDR3 totals 12 residues. CDR1 and CDR2 (germline): MNHEY, SVGEGT. The CDR3 loop is CASRNPLVSQYF. The DNA for the CDR3 is TGTGCCAGCAGGAATCCCTTAGTGTCCCAGTACTTC.

This clonotype was seen repeatedly, ten times or more. The chain is built from TRBV20-1 and TRBJ2-1; 12 positions agree with TRBD2. J gave up 2 bases and V 3 bases, and 11 bases lay outside the gene matches. From germline, CDR1 is DFQATT and CDR2 SNEGSKA (reference sequence). The length of the CDR3 is 18 residues. The CDR3 is CSASRLAGGFRAYNEQFF. The CDR3 bases are TGCAGTGCTAGTCGCCTAGCGGGAGGGTTTAGGGCCTACAATGAGCAGTTCTTC.

This clonotype was observed at least ten times. The rearrangement joins TRBV6-1 to TRBJ2-3; the D gene is possibly TRBD1 (6 bases). Germline-derived CDR1 and CDR2 are MNHNS and SASEGT. This CDR3 contains 15 residues. Trimming stripped 0 bases from V and 0 bases from J, with 7 bases between. The DNA of the CDR3 is TGTGCCAGCAGTGAAGCGCAGGGGAGCACAGATACGCAGTATTTT. It yields the protein CASSEAQGSTDTQYF.

The CDR3 loop reads CASNQPQHF. The CDR3 nucleotides are TGTGCCAGCAATCAGCCCCAGCATTTT. The V gene is TRBV12-3 or TRBV12-4, the J gene TRBJ1-5; D not certain. V lost 7 bases and J lost 5, with 0 bases in between. The CDR3 covers 9 residues.

This clonotype appeared a few times. The CDR3 reads CSVAWTANTEAFF. DNA of the CDR3: TGCAGCGTGGCATGGACAGCGAACACTGAAGCTTTCTTT. The chain joins TRBV29-1 to TRBJ1-1; D is perhaps TRBD1 (6 bases). The CDR3 extends over 13 amino acids. Germline V gene lookup returns CDR1 SQVTM and CDR2 ANQGSEA. V lost 6 bases to trimming and J lost 1 base, with 12 bases between them.

This clonotype was observed many times. The chain recombines TRBV12-3 or TRBV12-4 with TRBJ2-7; possible D gene TRBD2, 6 bases. The germline V and J ends were trimmed by 1 base and 6 bases, with 10 bases remaining between them. The CDR3 has 13 residues. CDR3 residues: CASSLVSSVEQYF. CDR3 bases: TGTGCCAGCAGTTTAGTCTCTAGCGTCGAGCAGTACTTC.

At least ten counts were recorded for this clonotype. The chain is built from TRBV5-1 and TRBJ1-2; D unresolved. Germline V gene lookup returns CDR1 SGHRS and CDR2 YFSETQ. V lost 4 bases and J lost 1, with 11 bases in between. The CDR3 is 14 amino acids. The chain's CDR3 is CASSDSGNNYGYTF. DNA of the CDR3: TGCGCCAGCAGCGATTCCGGGAATAACTATGGCTACACCTTC. The complete variable domain, with remaining parts taken from reference TRBV5-1 and TRBJ1-2, reads KAGVTQTPRYLIKTRGQQVTLSCSPISGHRSVSWYQQTPGQGLQFLFEYFSETQRNKGNFPGRFSGRQFSNSRSEMNVSTLELGDSALYLCASSDSGNNYGYTFGSGTRLTVV.

J is TRBJ2-1 and V is TRBV6-5; D is undetermined. The CDR3 consists of 14 residues. CDR1 and CDR2 from the germline V gene are MNHEY and SVGAGI. The V end lost 4 bases, the J end lost 1 base, and 8 bases lay between the germline ends. The CDR3 DNA reads as TGTGCCAGCAGTTGCGGCTATTCCTACAATGAGCAGTTCTTC. Residues: CASSCGYSYNEQFF.

V and J are TRBV7-9 and TRBJ2-2, with TRBD1 identical over 7 bases. This CDR3 comprises 16 residues. Germline V gene lookup returns CDR1 SEHNR and CDR2 FQNEAQ (reference sequence). The V gene end was trimmed by 4 bases and the J gene end by 4 bases; junction bases not matched to a gene: 9. This chain's CDR3 is CASSSKTGSGTGELFF. The CDR3 nucleotides read TGTGCCAGCAGCTCCAAGACAGGGAGCGGCACCGGGGAGCTGTTTTTT.

This chain links TRBV24-1 with TRBJ2-1, with TRBD2 as a possible D gene (5 bases). Germline CDR1 KGHDR, CDR2 SFDVKD. CDR3 length equals 18 residues. V dropped 7 bases and J dropped 0 bases, with 21 bases sitting between them. Here the CDR3 reads CATSSSRRVQGSYNEQFF. The CDR3 DNA reads TGTGCCACCAGCTCTTCTCGGCGGGTCCAAGGCTCCTACAATGAGCAGTTCTTC.

This clonotype occurred many times. The J gene is TRBJ2-1, the V gene TRBV6-1; 9 nucleotides agree with TRBD1. The CDR3 runs to 15 residues. The germline V gene has CDR1 MNHNS and CDR2 SASEGT. Unmatched junction bases numbered 9, after V lost 5 bases and J lost 7 bases. CDR3 amino acids: CASSYFSTGGNEQFF. The DNA for the CDR3 is TGTGCCAGCAGTTACTTTTCGACAGGGGGGAATGAGCAGTTCTTC.

The CDR3 region is CASSYSNARGQDTEAFF. DNA for the CDR3: TGTGCCAGCAGTTACTCGAACGCCAGGGGGCAAGACACTGAAGCTTTCTTT. The chain has TRBV6-9 and TRBJ1-1; 8 nucleotides align to TRBD1. V lost 3 bases to trimming and J lost 3 bases; unmatched junction nucleotides: 12. Germline loops: CDR1 MNHGY, CDR2 SVAAGI. The CDR3 has 17 residues.

This clonotype was recorded many times. The chain recombines TRBV11-1 with TRBJ2-1, with TRBD1 matching over 9 bases. Germline CDR1 is SGHAT and CDR2 is FQDESV (reference sequence). The CDR3 extends over 15 amino acids. The V gene end was trimmed by 5 bases and the J gene end by 1 base; junction bases not matched to a gene: 3. The CDR3 coding sequence is TGTGCCAGCAGCCAAGGGACAGGGTCCTACAATGAGCAGTTCTTC. As protein: CASSQGTGSYNEQFF.

As regards this clonotype: The junction departs from the called germline gene at one end, perhaps through a read error. The rearrangement joins TRBV2 to TRBJ2-3; possibly TRBD1 for D (5 bases). This CDR3 contains 14 residues. Per germline, CDR1 SNHLY and CDR2 FYNNEI. CDR3 amino acids: CASSEGLSTGTQYF. Written as DNA, the CDR3 is TGTGCCAGCAGTGAAGGTCTTAGCACAGGTACGCAGTATTTT.

This clonotype appeared a few times. CDR3 residues: CASSFTSDQFGPKNIQYF. The CDR3, as DNA: TGTGCCAGCAGCTTCACTTCGGACCAGTTTGGGCCCAAAAACATTCAGTACTTC. V usage is TRBV7-8 and J usage is TRBJ2-4, with D unresolved. CDR1 is SGHVS, CDR2 FQNEAQ, per germline. The CDR3 runs 18 residues. The V and J ends lost 3 bases and 2 bases respectively, with 20 bases between them.

This clonotype was counted ten times or more. The genes are TRBV28 and TRBJ2-7; 9 nucleotides line up with TRBD1. CDR1 is MDHEN and CDR2 is SYDVKM in the germline V gene. The CDR3 has 14 residues. V lost 7 bases to trimming and J lost 2 bases; unmatched junction nucleotides: 6. CDR3 sequence reads: CASTIGQGTYEQYF. CDR3 bases: TGTGCCAGCACCATCGGACAGGGGACCTACGAGCAGTACTTC.